This TCR beta chain derives from a study of T cells in tuberculosis. In the study overall: A South African cohort included IGRA-negative adolescents, latently infected IGRA-positive adolescents and adults with active tuberculosis.

The time point here: new active TB diagnosis, blood taken before or within 7 days of starting treatment. Method: immunoSEQ multiplex PCR; TCRdb's copy keeps in-frame clones and lacks some. The sample holds approximately 34,000 clones; less than 95% are singletons and the top ten take less than 2.5%. Germline V gene lookup returns CDR1 SGDLS and CDR2 YYNGEE. The CDR3 loop spans 17 amino acids. Unmatched junction bases numbered 18, after V lost 7 bases and J lost 4 bases. This TCR derives from an adult with tuberculosis. The sequenced sample was PBMCs, obtained at tuberculosis diagnosis. The chain carries TRBV9 and TRBJ1-1; TRBD1 agrees at 8 bases. CDR3 amino acids: CASSQNPRDRISTEAFF. The CDR3, as DNA: TGTGCCAGCTCTCAAAACCCCCGGGACAGGATTTCCACTGAAGCTTTCTTT.